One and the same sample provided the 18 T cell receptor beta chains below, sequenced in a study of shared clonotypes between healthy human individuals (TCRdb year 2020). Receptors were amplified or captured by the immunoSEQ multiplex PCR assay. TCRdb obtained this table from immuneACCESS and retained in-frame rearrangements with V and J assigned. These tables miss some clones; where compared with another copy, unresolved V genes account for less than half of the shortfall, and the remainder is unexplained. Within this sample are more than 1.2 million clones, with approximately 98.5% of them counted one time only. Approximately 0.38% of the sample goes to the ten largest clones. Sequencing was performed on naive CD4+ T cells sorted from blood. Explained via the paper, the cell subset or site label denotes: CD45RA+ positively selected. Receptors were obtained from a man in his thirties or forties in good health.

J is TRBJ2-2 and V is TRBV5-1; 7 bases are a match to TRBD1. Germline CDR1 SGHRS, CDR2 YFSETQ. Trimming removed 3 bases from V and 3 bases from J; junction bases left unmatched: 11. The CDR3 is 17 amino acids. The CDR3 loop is CASSSTPGTDYTGELFF. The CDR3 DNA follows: TGCGCCAGCAGCTCGACCCCCGGGACAGACTACACCGGGGAGCTGTTTTTT. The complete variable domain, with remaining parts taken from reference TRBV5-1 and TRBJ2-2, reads KAGVTQTPRYLIKTRGQQVTLSCSPISGHRSVSWYQQTPGQGLQFLFEYFSETQRNKGNFPGRFSGRQFSNSRSEMNVSTLELGDSALYLCASSSTPGTDYTGELFFGEGSRLTVL.

In nucleotides, the CDR3 is TGTGCCAGCAGTTACGGCCTGGGGGATGGAGAGCAGTACTTC. Translated, it gives CASSYGLGDGEQYF. The chain carries TRBV6-6 and TRBJ2-7; D is tentatively TRBD1 or TRBD2 (5 bases each). The CDR3 is 14 amino acids. CDR1 MNHNY and CDR2 SVGAGI come from the germline V gene (reference sequence). Trimming pared 2 bases from V and 7 bases from J, leaving 15 bases between.

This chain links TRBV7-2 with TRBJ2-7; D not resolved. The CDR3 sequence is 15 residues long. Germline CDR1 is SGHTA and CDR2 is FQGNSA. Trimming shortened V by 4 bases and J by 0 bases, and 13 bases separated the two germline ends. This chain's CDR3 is CASSYWPKSSYEQYF. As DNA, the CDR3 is TGTGCCAGCAGCTATTGGCCAAAGAGCTCCTACGAGCAGTACTTC.

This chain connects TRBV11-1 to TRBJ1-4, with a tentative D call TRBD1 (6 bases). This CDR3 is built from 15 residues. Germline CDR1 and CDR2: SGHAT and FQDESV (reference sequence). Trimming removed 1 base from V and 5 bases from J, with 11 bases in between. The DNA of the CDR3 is TGTGCCAGCAGCTTAGGCAGGGGCCCGAATGAAAAACTGTTTTTT. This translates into CASSLGRGPNEKLFF. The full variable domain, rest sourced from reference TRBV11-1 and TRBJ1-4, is EAEVAQSPRYKITEKSQAVAFWCDPISGHATLYWYRQILGQGPELLVQFQDESVVDDSQLPKDRFSAERLKGVDSTLKIQPAELGDSAMYLCASSLGRGPNEKLFFGSGTQLSVL.

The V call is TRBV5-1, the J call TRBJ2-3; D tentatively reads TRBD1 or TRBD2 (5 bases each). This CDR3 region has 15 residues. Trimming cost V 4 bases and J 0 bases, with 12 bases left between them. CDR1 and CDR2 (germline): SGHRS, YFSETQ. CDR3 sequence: CASSPDGGSTDTQYF. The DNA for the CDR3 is TGCGCCAGCAGCCCTGATGGGGGTAGCACAGATACGCAGTATTTT. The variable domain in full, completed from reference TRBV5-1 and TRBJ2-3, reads KAGVTQTPRYLIKTRGQQVTLSCSPISGHRSVSWYQQTPGQGLQFLFEYFSETQRNKGNFPGRFSGRQFSNSRSEMNVSTLELGDSALYLCASSPDGGSTDTQYFGPGTRLTVL.

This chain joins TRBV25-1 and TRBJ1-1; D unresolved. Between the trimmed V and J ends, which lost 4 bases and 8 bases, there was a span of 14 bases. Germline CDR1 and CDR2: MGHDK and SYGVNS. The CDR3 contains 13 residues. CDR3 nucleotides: TGTGCCAGCAGTGCTCATGTCTCGGGGGAAGCTTTCTTT. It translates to CASSAHVSGEAFF.

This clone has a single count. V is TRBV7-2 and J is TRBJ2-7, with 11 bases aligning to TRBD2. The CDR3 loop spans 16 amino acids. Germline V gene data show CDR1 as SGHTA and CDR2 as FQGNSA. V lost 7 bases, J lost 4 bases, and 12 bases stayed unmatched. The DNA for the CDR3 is TGTGCCAGCACCTATCCGAGGGCTAGCGGGAGGTACGAGCAGTACTTC. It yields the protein CASTYPRASGRYEQYF.

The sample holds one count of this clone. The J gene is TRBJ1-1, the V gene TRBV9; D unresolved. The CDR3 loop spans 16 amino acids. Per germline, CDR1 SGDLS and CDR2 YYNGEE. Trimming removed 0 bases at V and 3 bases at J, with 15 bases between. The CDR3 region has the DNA TGTGCCAGCAGCGTAGCCTCAGGAGTGCAGTACACTGAAGCTTTCTTT. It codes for CASSVASGVQYTEAFF.

The CDR3 DNA reads TGTGCCAGCAGTTCTAGACTAGCGGGAGGTCTGGATACGCAGTATTTT. Translated, it gives CASSSRLAGGLDTQYF. The chain combines TRBV28 with TRBJ2-3, with TRBD2 identical over 13 bases. The germline V gene encodes CDR1 MDHEN and CDR2 SYDVKM. This CDR3 has 16 amino acids. The J segment lost 6 bases and the V segment lost 4 bases, leaving 7 bases of the junction unmatched. Complete variable domain (other parts from reference TRBV28 and TRBJ2-3): DVKVTQSSRYLVKRTGEKVFLECVQDMDHENMFWYRQDPGLGLRLIYFSYDVKMKEKGDIPEGYSVSREKKERFSLILESASTNQTSMYLCASSSRLAGGLDTQYFGPGTRLTVL.

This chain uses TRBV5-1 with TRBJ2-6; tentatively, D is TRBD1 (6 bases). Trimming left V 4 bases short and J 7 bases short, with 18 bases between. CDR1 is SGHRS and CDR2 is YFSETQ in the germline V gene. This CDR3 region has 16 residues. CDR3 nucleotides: TGCGCCAGCAGCACCCGACAGGCCAATCTAGCCAACGTCCTGACTTTC. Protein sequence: CASSTRQANLANVLTF.

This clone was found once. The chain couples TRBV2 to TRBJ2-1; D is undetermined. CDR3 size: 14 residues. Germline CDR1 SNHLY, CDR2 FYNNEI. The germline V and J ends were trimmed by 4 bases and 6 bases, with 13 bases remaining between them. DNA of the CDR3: TGTGCCAGCAGTGTGACACCTGACGCCAATGAGCAGTTCTTC. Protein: CASSVTPDANEQFF.

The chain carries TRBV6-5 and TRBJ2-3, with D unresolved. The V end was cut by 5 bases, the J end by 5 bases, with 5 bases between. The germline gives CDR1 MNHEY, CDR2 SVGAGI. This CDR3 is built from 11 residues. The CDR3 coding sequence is TGTGCCAGCAGTACGCAAGATACGCAGTATTTT. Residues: CASSTQDTQYF.

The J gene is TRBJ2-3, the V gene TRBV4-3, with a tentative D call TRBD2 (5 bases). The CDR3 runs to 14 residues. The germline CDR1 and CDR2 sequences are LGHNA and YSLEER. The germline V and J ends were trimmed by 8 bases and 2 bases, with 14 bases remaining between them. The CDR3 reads CASSQRAITDTQYF. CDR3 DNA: TGCGCCAGCTCCCAGAGGGCCATCACAGATACGCAGTATTTT.

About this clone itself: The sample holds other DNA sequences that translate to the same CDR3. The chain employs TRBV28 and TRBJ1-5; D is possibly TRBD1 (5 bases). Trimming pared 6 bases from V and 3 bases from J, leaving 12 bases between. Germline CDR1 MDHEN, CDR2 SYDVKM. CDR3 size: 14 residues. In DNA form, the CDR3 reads TGTGCCAGCAGCCGCGGACATTTCAATCAGCCCCAGCATTTT. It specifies CASSRGHFNQPQHF. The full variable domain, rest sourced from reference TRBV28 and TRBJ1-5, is DVKVTQSSRYLVKRTGEKVFLECVQDMDHENMFWYRQDPGLGLRLIYFSYDVKMKEKGDIPEGYSVSREKKERFSLILESASTNQTSMYLCASSRGHFNQPQHFGDGTRLSIL.

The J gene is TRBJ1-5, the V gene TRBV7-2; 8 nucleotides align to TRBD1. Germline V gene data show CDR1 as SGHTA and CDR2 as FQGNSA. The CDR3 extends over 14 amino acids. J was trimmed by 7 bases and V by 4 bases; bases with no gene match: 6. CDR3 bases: TGTGCCAGCAGCTCGGGACAGGCCGGGCAGCCCCAGCATTTT. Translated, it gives CASSSGQAGQPQHF.

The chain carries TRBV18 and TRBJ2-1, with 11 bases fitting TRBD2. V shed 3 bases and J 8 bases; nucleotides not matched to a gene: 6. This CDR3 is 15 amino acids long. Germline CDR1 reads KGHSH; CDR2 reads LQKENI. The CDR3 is CASSPLAGGADEQFF. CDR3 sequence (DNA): TGTGCCAGCTCACCCCTAGCGGGAGGTGCGGATGAGCAGTTCTTC.

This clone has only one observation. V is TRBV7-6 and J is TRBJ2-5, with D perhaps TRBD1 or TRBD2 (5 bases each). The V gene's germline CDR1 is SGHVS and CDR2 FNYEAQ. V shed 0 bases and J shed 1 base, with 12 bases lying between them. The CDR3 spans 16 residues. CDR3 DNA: TGTGCCAGCAGCTTAGCTTTCTCTGGGGGCCAAGAGACCCAGTACTTC. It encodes CASSLAFSGGQETQYF.

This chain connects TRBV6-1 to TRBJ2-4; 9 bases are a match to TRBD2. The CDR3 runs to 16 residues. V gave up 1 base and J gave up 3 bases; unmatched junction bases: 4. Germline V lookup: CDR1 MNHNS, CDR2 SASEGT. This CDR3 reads CASSEELAGVKNIQYF. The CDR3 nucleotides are TGTGCCAGCAGTGAAGAATTAGCGGGGGTCAAAAACATTCAGTACTTC.